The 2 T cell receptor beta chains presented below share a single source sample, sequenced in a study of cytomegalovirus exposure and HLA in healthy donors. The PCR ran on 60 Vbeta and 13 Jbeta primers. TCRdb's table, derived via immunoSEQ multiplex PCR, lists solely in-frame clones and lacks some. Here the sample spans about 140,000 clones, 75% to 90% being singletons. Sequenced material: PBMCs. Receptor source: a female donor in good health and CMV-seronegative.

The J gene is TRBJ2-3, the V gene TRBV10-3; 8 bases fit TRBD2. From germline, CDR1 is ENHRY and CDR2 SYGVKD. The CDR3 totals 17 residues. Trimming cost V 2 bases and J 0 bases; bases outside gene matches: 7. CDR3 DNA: TGTGCCATCAGTGAGACCGGAGCGGGAGAAAGCACAGATACGCAGTATTTT. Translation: CAISETGAGESTDTQYF.

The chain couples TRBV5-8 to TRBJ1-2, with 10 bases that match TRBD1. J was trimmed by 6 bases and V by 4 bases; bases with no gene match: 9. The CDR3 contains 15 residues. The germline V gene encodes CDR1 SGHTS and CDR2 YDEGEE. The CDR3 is CASSRTGDRGHGYTF. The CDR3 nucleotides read TGTGCCAGCAGCCGAACCGGGGACAGGGGTCATGGCTACACCTTC.